The 29 T cell receptor beta chains below come from one sample, sequenced in a study of blood T cell repertoires in COVID-19. Here immunoSEQ multiplex PCR was the method, and the copy in TCRdb shows in-frame clones only, minus some. The table has under 200,000 clones, around 67% seen once. The material sequenced was peripheral blood. These receptors all come from an elderly woman with acute or convalescent COVID-19.

This chain uses TRBV28 with TRBJ2-7; D gene unclear. The CDR3 totals 12 residues. Germline lookup yields CDR1 MDHEN and CDR2 SYDVKM. Trimming left V 5 bases short and J 2 bases short, with 7 bases between. The CDR3 DNA reads TGTGCCAGCAGTCGACTGGCCTACGAGCAGTACTTC. Protein sequence: CASSRLAYEQYF.

The chain recombines TRBV19 with TRBJ2-7; the match to TRBD1 covers 10 bases. Unmatched junction bases numbered 4, after V lost 6 bases and J lost 2 bases. This CDR3 has 14 residues. CDR1 and CDR2 (germline): LNHDA, SQIVND (reference sequence). This CDR3 is CASRRGQGPYEQYF. The CDR3 coding sequence is TGTGCCAGTAGACGGGGACAGGGGCCCTACGAGCAGTACTTC.

This chain uses TRBV6-5 with TRBJ1-6; D perhaps matches TRBD1 (5 bases). CDR1 and CDR2 from the germline V gene are MNHEY and SVGAGI. V lost 5 bases, J lost 9 bases, and 17 bases lay in between. This CDR3 has 15 residues. The CDR3 here is CASSPWGTGSSPLHF. DNA of the CDR3: TGTGCCAGCAGTCCTTGGGGCACAGGCTCTTCACCCCTCCACTTT.

This chain links TRBV29-1 with TRBJ2-3, with D perhaps TRBD2 (6 bases). The CDR3 length is 15 residues. CDR1 and CDR2 from the germline V gene are SQVTM and ANQGSEA. Trimming pared 6 bases from V and 0 bases from J, leaving 16 bases between. Written as DNA, the CDR3 is TGCAGCGTGGGTTGGCGGGGATCTAGCACAGATACGCAGTATTTT. As protein: CSVGWRGSSTDTQYF.

The chain combines TRBV6-6 with TRBJ2-7; no clear D. The CDR3 length is 12 residues. Per the germline V gene, CDR1 is MNHNY and CDR2 is SVGAGI (reference sequence). With 4 bases removed from V and 4 bases from J, the gap between germline ends came to 8 bases. In nucleotides, the CDR3 is TGTGCCAGCAGTTCCCAGTGGTACGAGCAGTACTTC. Amino acid sequence: CASSSQWYEQYF.

V and J are TRBV6-4 and TRBJ2-3; the D gene is possibly TRBD2 (6 bases). V shed 3 bases and J shed 4 bases, with 11 bases lying between them. This CDR3 comprises 14 residues. Germline CDR1 reads MRHNA; CDR2 reads SNTAGT. DNA for the CDR3: TGTGCCAGCAGTGAGGGCCCGGGGGCAGATACGCAGTATTTT. It translates to CASSEGPGADTQYF.

The rearrangement joins TRBV9 to TRBJ1-2; no definite D call. Germline loops: CDR1 SGDLS, CDR2 YYNGEE. Trimming pared 1 base from V and 0 bases from J, leaving 7 bases between. This CDR3 is 14 amino acids long. The DNA of the CDR3 is TGTGCCAGCAGCGTATTGAGTACTAACTATGGCTACACCTTC. Residues: CASSVLSTNYGYTF.

The chain carries TRBV30 and TRBJ2-2; D call uncertain. The CDR3 sequence is 13 residues long. Germline CDR1 and CDR2: GTSNPN and SVGIG (reference sequence). Trimming cost V 2 bases and J 1 base, with 5 bases left between them. This CDR3 is CAWSSGNTGELFF. Here the CDR3 DNA reads TGTGCCTGGAGTTCGGGGAACACCGGGGAGCTGTTTTTT.

The gene calls are TRBV27 and TRBJ1-1, with TRBD1 matching 8 bases. V gave up 5 bases and J gave up 1 base; unmatched junction bases: 12. Germline V gene data show CDR1 as MNHEY and CDR2 as SMNVEV (reference sequence). This CDR3 region has 17 residues. CDR3 DNA: TGTGCCAGCAGTCCCTACAGGGGGGGTAGGGAGAACACTGAAGCTTTCTTT. Translating gives CASSPYRGGRENTEAFF.

This clone is medium-sized by share. This same CDR3 is encoded by further DNA sequences in the sample. The genes are TRBV9 and TRBJ1-5; 7 positions match TRBD1. This CDR3 region has 15 residues. V lost 0 bases, J lost 2 bases, and 2 bases stayed unmatched. CDR1 is SGDLS and CDR2 is YYNGEE in the germline V gene. This CDR3 reads CASSVGQGGNQPQHF. In DNA, the CDR3 is TGTGCCAGCAGCGTAGGACAGGGAGGCAATCAGCCCCAGCATTTT.

This chain uses TRBV5-1 with TRBJ2-7, with D unclear. The CDR3 totals 13 residues. Germline V gene data show CDR1 as SGHRS and CDR2 as YFSETQ. Between the trimmed V and J ends, which lost 0 bases and 6 bases, there was a span of 10 bases. The CDR3 protein is CASSLVPTGEQYF. The CDR3 DNA reads as TGCGCCAGCAGCTTGGTACCTACGGGCGAGCAGTACTTC.

This clone has more than one count but fewer than ten. The identical CDR3 is also encoded by other nucleotide sequences in the sample. This chain uses TRBV5-1 with TRBJ2-3; the match to TRBD1 covers 7 bases. This CDR3 has 15 amino acids. Germline CDR1 is SGHRS and CDR2 is YFSETQ. The V gene end was trimmed by 4 bases and the J gene end by 0 bases; junction bases not matched to a gene: 5. The CDR3 spells CASSPGQPSTDTQYF. The CDR3 coding sequence is TGCGCCAGCAGCCCGGGACAGCCAAGCACAGATACGCAGTATTTT. Variable domain in full (rest from reference TRBV5-1 and TRBJ2-3): KAGVTQTPRYLIKTRGQQVTLSCSPISGHRSVSWYQQTPGQGLQFLFEYFSETQRNKGNFPGRFSGRQFSNSRSEMNVSTLELGDSALYLCASSPGQPSTDTQYFGPGTRLTVL.

The V and J genes are TRBV7-3 and TRBJ2-2; 9 nucleotides line up with TRBD1. V lost 7 bases, J lost 4 bases, and 4 bases stayed unmatched. Per germline, CDR1 SGHTA and CDR2 FQGTGA. The CDR3 loop spans 14 amino acids. The DNA for the CDR3 is TGTGCCAGCAAGGGACAGGGATCCACCGGGGAGCTGTTTTTT. Translating gives CASKGQGSTGELFF.

The chain links TRBV5-5 to TRBJ2-1, with D uncertain. The ends were cut back, 0 bases at V and 6 bases at J, with 13 bases in the middle. The V gene's germline CDR1 is SGHKS and CDR2 YYEKEE (reference sequence). This CDR3 has 15 residues. CDR3 region: CASSLAGLQSNEQFF. As DNA, the CDR3 is TGTGCCAGCAGCTTGGCTGGCCTCCAATCCAATGAGCAGTTCTTC.

The chain employs TRBV5-4 and TRBJ2-7, with TRBD1 matching over 7 bases. CDR1 and CDR2 from the germline V gene are SGHNT and YYREEE (reference sequence). The CDR3 is 14 amino acids. J lost 9 bases, V lost 2 bases, and 11 bases had no gene match. This CDR3 is CASSFRDRSIVQYF. For the CDR3, the DNA is TGTGCCAGCAGCTTTCGGGACAGATCGATCGTGCAGTACTTC. The full variable domain, with the rest looked up from reference TRBV5-4 and TRBJ2-7, is ETGVTQSPTHLIKTRGQQVTLRCSSQSGHNTVSWYQQALGQGPQFIFQYYREEENGRGNFPPRFSGLQFPNYSSELNVNALELDDSALYLCASSFRDRSIVQYFGPGTRLTVT.

This chain joins TRBV7-8 and TRBJ1-2; TRBD1 is a possible D gene (5 bases). Germline V gene data show CDR1 as SGHVS and CDR2 as FQNEAQ. This CDR3 spans 14 amino acids. The V and J ends lost 1 base and 3 bases respectively, with 9 bases between them. In DNA, the CDR3 is TGTGCCAGCAGCTTAGAGCCAGGGCACTATGGCTACACCTTC. It codes for CASSLEPGHYGYTF.

This chain links TRBV2 with TRBJ1-1; no clear D. The CDR3 is made up of 13 amino acids. CDR1 and CDR2 (germline): SNHLY, FYNNEI. Between the trimmed V and J ends, which lost 2 bases and 0 bases, there was a span of 4 bases. Here the CDR3 reads CASSEQLNTEAFF. The CDR3 DNA follows: TGTGCCAGCAGTGAACAGTTGAACACTGAAGCTTTCTTT.

This chain joins TRBV5-1 and TRBJ2-2; D is perhaps TRBD1 (6 bases). The CDR3 is 14 amino acids. Germline lookup yields CDR1 SGHRS and CDR2 YFSETQ. V lost 4 bases to trimming and J lost 6 bases, with 13 bases between them. CDR3 residues: CASSQQGGAGELFF. The CDR3 bases are TGCGCCAGCAGCCAACAGGGTGGGGCCGGGGAGCTGTTTTTT.

The chain has TRBV19 and TRBJ2-7; TRBD1 agrees at 7 bases. The V and J ends lost 5 bases and 3 bases, in that order; junction bases with no gene match: 10. The CDR3 spans 15 residues. CDR1 and CDR2 (germline): LNHDA, SQIVND (reference sequence). Written as DNA, the CDR3 is TGTGCCAGTAGTCTAGTTCGAGGGGGCGGCTACGAGCAGTACTTC. This translates into CASSLVRGGGYEQYF.

This clone has just a few counts. The chain is built from TRBV27 and TRBJ1-2; D unclear. Per the germline V gene, CDR1 is MNHEY and CDR2 is SMNVEV (reference sequence). The CDR3 runs 13 residues. Trimming stripped 10 bases from V and 5 bases from J, with 17 bases between. The CDR3 loop is CATARGRTYGYTF. CDR3 DNA sequence: TGTGCCACCGCCCGAGGGAGGACTTATGGCTACACCTTC.

The chain carries TRBV28 and TRBJ1-6; perhaps TRBD1 as D (5 bases). Germline CDR1 reads MDHEN; CDR2 reads SYDVKM. Between the trimmed V and J ends, which lost 1 base and 14 bases, there was a span of 18 bases. The length of the CDR3 is 15 residues. The CDR3 region is CASSLYGQGPRTLHF. In nucleotides, the CDR3 is TGTGCCAGCAGTTTATATGGGCAGGGTCCCCGCACCCTCCACTTT.

The chain has TRBV5-1 and TRBJ2-1, with 8 positions matching TRBD1. Germline V lookup: CDR1 SGHRS, CDR2 YFSETQ. J was trimmed by 5 bases and V by 4 bases; bases with no gene match: 5. The CDR3 is made up of 14 amino acids. CDR3 loop: CASSTQGADNEQFF. Written as DNA, the CDR3 is TGCGCCAGCAGCACGCAGGGGGCCGACAATGAGCAGTTCTTC.

The chain joins TRBV19 to TRBJ2-7; a weak D match, TRBD2 (6 bases). Germline V CDR1 and CDR2: LNHDA, SQIVND (reference sequence). Trimming took off 3 bases at V and 1 base at J, with 13 bases between the two ends. The length of the CDR3 is 15 residues. The DNA of the CDR3 is TGTGCCAGTAGTATCGCATCTAGCGCGTCCTACGAGCAGTACTTC. Translation gives CASSIASSASYEQYF.

This clone showed up just a few times. The chain couples TRBV10-2 to TRBJ2-3; a weak D match, TRBD2 (5 bases). Germline CDR1 and CDR2: WSHSY and SAAADI. The germline V and J ends were trimmed by 1 base and 4 bases, with 18 bases remaining between them. The CDR3 totals 17 residues. CDR3 amino acids: CASSEFKVGNGADTQYF. For the CDR3, the DNA is TGCGCCAGCAGTGAGTTTAAGGTCGGGAACGGGGCAGATACGCAGTATTTT.

V gene TRBV7-9 combines with J gene TRBJ2-7; maybe TRBD2 (6 bases). Germline loops: CDR1 SEHNR, CDR2 FQNEAQ (reference sequence). The germline V and J ends were trimmed by 5 bases and 4 bases, with 12 bases remaining between them. The CDR3 extends over 13 amino acids. CDR3 sequence reads: CASSPDAGYEQYF. The CDR3 DNA reads as TGTGCCAGCAGCCCCGATGCGGGGTACGAGCAGTACTTC.

This clone was recorded a few times. The rearrangement uses TRBV5-4 and TRBJ2-5; D ambiguous. Trimming shortened V by 4 bases and J by 2 bases, and 12 bases separated the two germline ends. In germline, CDR1 is SGHNT, CDR2 YYREEE (reference sequence). The CDR3 has 14 amino acids. CDR3 region: CASSLIDGQETQYF. The CDR3 DNA reads TGTGCCAGCAGCCTTATAGACGGGCAAGAGACCCAGTACTTC.

This clone occurred once. The chain couples TRBV6-5 to TRBJ2-7, with 7 positions matching TRBD2. Trimming took 3 bases from V and 2 from J; bases not matched to a gene: 10. Germline CDR1 and CDR2: MNHEY and SVGAGI. This CDR3 contains 16 residues. CDR3 loop: CASSYGSGDLPYEQYF. CDR3 DNA sequence: TGTGCCAGCAGTTATGGGAGCGGGGATTTACCCTACGAGCAGTACTTC.

J is TRBJ1-5 and V is TRBV10-2, with D perhaps matching TRBD1 (5 bases). Germline values: CDR1 WSHSY, CDR2 SAAADI. V gave up 6 bases and J gave up 4 bases, with 7 bases separating them. CDR3 length equals 12 residues. CDR3 protein: CASRGGNQPQHF. In nucleotides, the CDR3 is TGCGCCAGCAGGGGGGGAAATCAGCCCCAGCATTTT.

The chain links TRBV7-2 to TRBJ2-7, with 7 bases identical to TRBD2. Per the germline V gene, CDR1 is SGHTA and CDR2 is FQGNSA. This CDR3 spans 15 amino acids. The V segment lost 0 bases and the J segment 2 bases; nucleotides outside the gene matches: 4. CDR3 nucleotides: TGTGCCAGCAGCTTAGCGGGAGGGCTTACCTACGAGCAGTACTTC. It codes for CASSLAGGLTYEQYF.